The 10 T cell receptor beta chains below all came from one sample that was sequenced in a study of T cell responses to AZD1222 COVID-19 vaccine. Sequencing was performed with immunoSEQ multiplex PCR; in TCRdb, only in-frame clones are kept and a portion is missing. The data contain tens of thousands of clones, roughly four fifths of them singletons. The sample consisted of peripheral blood, taken on day 0 of AZD1222 vaccination. Every receptor here comes from an adult in good health.

J is TRBJ2-7 and V is TRBV3-1 (or the pseudogene TRBV3-2), with a tentative D call TRBD1 (5 bases). The germline V and J ends were trimmed by 1 base and 3 bases, with 10 bases remaining between them. This CDR3 spans 14 amino acids. CDR1 and CDR2 from the germline V gene are LGHDT and YNNKEL (reference sequence). The CDR3 region is CASSQVGAGYEQYF. DNA of the CDR3: TGTGCCAGCAGCCAAGTAGGGGCAGGCTACGAGCAGTACTTC.

The chain is built from TRBV6-2 or TRBV6-3 and TRBJ2-2; either TRBD1 or TRBD2 may supply D (5 bases each). Germline V CDR1 and CDR2: MNHEY, SVGEGT. Trimming shortened V by 1 base and J by 1 base, and 7 bases separated the two germline ends. This CDR3 has 15 amino acids. The CDR3, as DNA: TGTGCCAGCAGTTACTTTGGGGGGAACACCGGGGAGCTGTTTTTT. As protein: CASSYFGGNTGELFF.

This clone was recorded a few times. V and J are TRBV7-8 and TRBJ1-2, with D tentatively TRBD1 (6 bases). The CDR3 is 13 amino acids. V was shortened by 3 bases and J by 7 bases, with 12 bases between the two germline ends. The V gene's germline CDR1 is SGHVS and CDR2 FQNEAQ. The CDR3: CASSFPGAGGYTF. CDR3 DNA sequence: TGTGCCAGCAGCTTTCCGGGGGCGGGTGGCTACACCTTC.

V is TRBV11-3 and J is TRBJ1-3; 8 nucleotides line up with TRBD1. This CDR3 region has 15 residues. V lost 5 bases to trimming and J lost 2 bases; unmatched junction nucleotides: 5. Germline V gene sequence: CDR1 SGHNT, CDR2 YENEEA. The CDR3 here is CASSTDRGTGNTIYF. The DNA for the CDR3 is TGTGCCAGCAGCACCGACAGGGGCACTGGAAACACCATATATTTT.

The chain recombines TRBV3-1 (or the pseudogene TRBV3-2) with TRBJ1-2, with a possible D match to TRBD1 (5 bases). The CDR3 covers 13 residues. CDR1 is LGHDT, CDR2 YNNKEL, per germline (reference sequence). Trimming took off 4 bases at V and 10 bases at J, with 16 bases between the two ends. CDR3 amino acids: CASSRDGSPLYTF. In nucleotides, the CDR3 is TGTGCCAGCAGCCGGGACGGATCCCCCCTCTACACCTTC.

This sequence joins TRBV4-2 and TRBJ2-5; 10 nucleotides agree with TRBD2. V shed 1 base, J shed 7 bases, and the junction held 12 bases outside the gene matches. Germline CDR1 is LGHNA and CDR2 is YNFKEQ. The CDR3 spans 17 residues. Here the CDR3 reads CASSQGEEAGGPGTQYF. CDR3 nucleotide sequence: TGTGCCAGCAGCCAAGGGGAGGAAGCGGGGGGGCCAGGGACCCAGTACTTC.

The V call is TRBV5-6, the J call TRBJ2-1; possible D gene TRBD2, 5 bases. V lost 2 bases, J lost 3 bases, and 12 bases lay in between. This CDR3 comprises 15 residues. In germline, CDR1 is SGHDT, CDR2 YYEEEE. DNA of the CDR3: TGTGCCAGCAGCTTTGCGACTACCGACTACAATGAGCAGTTCTTC. Translated: CASSFATTDYNEQFF.

The genes are TRBV5-1 and TRBJ1-4; D perhaps matches TRBD1 (5 bases). The CDR3 has 15 residues. Between the trimmed V and J ends, which lost 4 bases and 5 bases, there was a span of 15 bases. CDR1 and CDR2 from the germline V gene are SGHRS and YFSETQ. CDR3 protein: CASSPGLDWNEKLFF. In DNA form, the CDR3 reads TGCGCCAGCAGCCCGGGGCTTGATTGGAATGAAAAACTGTTTTTT.

The rearrangement joins TRBV9 to TRBJ1-1; 10 bases are shared with TRBD1. The germline V gene encodes CDR1 SGDLS and CDR2 YYNGEE. The ends lost 0 bases at V and 5 bases at J; junction bases unmatched: 7. This CDR3 region has 16 residues. The CDR3 loop reads CASSVAPDRGWTEAFF. CDR3 DNA sequence: TGTGCCAGCAGCGTAGCCCCGGACAGGGGGTGGACTGAAGCTTTCTTT. The variable domain in full, completed from reference TRBV9 and TRBJ1-1, reads DSGVTQTPKHLITATGQRVTLRCSPRSGDLSVYWYQQSLDQGLQFLIQYYNGEERAKGNILERFSAQQFPDLHSELNLSSLELGDSALYFCASSVAPDRGWTEAFFGQGTRLTVV.

V is TRBV7-9 and J is TRBJ2-5; no definite D call. This CDR3 spans 12 amino acids. The V end was cut by 4 bases, the J end by 6 bases, with 9 bases between. From germline, CDR1 is SEHNR and CDR2 FQNEAQ (reference sequence). The CDR3 DNA reads as TGTGCCAGCAGCTCCGGACGCCAGACCCAGTACTTC. This codes for CASSSGRQTQYF.